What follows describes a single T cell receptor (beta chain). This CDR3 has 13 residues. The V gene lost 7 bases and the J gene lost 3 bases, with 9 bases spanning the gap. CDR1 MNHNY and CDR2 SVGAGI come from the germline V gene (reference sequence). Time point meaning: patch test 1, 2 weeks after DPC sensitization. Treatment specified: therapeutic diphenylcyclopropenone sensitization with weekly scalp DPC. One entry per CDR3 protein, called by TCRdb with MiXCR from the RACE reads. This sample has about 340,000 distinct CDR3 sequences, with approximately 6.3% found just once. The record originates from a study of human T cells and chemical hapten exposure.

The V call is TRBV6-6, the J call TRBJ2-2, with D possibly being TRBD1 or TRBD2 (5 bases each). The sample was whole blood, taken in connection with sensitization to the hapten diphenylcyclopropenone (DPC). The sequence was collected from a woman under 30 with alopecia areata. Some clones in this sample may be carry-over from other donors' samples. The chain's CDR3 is CASTGTDTGELFF. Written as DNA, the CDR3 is TGTGCCAGCACCGGGACGGACACCGGGGAGCTGTTTTTT.